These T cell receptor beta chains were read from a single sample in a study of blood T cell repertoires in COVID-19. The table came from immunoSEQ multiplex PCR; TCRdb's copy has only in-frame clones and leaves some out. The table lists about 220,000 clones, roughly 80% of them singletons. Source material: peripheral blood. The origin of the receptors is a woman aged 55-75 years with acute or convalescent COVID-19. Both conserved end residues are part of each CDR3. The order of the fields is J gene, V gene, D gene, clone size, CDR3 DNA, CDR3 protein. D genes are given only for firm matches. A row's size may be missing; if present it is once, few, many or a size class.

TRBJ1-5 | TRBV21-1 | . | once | TGTGCCAGCAGCCCTACAGGGTCAATTGACCCCCAGCATTTT | CASSPTGSIDPQHF
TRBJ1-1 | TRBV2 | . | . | TGTGCCAGCAGCAGGGAGACAGGTATGACTGAAGCTTTCTTT | CASSRETGMTEAFF
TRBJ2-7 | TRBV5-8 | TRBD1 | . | TGTGCCAGCAGCTGGGCCCTAACAGGGGGCGGCTCCTACGAGCAGTACTTC | CASSWALTGGGSYEQYF
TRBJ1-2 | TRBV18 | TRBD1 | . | TGTGCCAGCTCAACAGGGGCCTTTAACTATGGCTACACCTTC | CASSTGAFNYGYTF
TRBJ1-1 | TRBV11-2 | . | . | TGTGCCAGCAGCTTAGAATGGAGTGCAATGAACACTGAAGCTTTCTTT | CASSLEWSAMNTEAFF
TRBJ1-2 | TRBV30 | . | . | TGTGCCTGGAGTGTAGGGGAAGGGTATGGCTACACCTTC | CAWSVGEGYGYTF
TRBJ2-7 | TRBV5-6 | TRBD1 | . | TGTGCCAGCAGCTTGGGTCTACAGGGGGGCTCCTACGAGCAGTACTTC | CASSLGLQGGSYEQYF
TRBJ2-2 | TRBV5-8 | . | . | TGTGCCAGCAGCCCGACTAACCCTTGGAAACAGAATCCGAACACCGGGGAGCTGTTTTTT | CASSPTNPWKQNPNTGELFF
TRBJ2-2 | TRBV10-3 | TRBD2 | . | TGTGCCATCAGTGTCAGCGGGACGAACACCGGGGAGCTGTTTTTT | CAISVSGTNTGELFF
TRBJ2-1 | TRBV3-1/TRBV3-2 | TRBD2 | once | TGTGCCAGCAGCCCGGGACTAGCGGGGGGGTTTACGGATGAGCAGTTCTTC | CASSPGLAGGFTDEQFF
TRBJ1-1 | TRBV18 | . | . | TGTGCCAGCTCACCACCCGGGAACACTGAAGCTTTCTTT | CASSPPGNTEAFF
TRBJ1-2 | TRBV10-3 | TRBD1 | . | TGTGCCATCAGTGTTTCGCAGGGGGCAGATGGCTACACCTTC | CAISVSQGADGYTF
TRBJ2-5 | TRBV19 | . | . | TGTGCCAGTAGTACCTGGATGGAGCCGAGCCAAGAGACCCAGTACTTC | CASSTWMEPSQETQYF
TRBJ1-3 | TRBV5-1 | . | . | TGCGCCAGCAGCTTCTCCGGGATCGCGGCTTCTGGAAACACCATATATTTT | CASSFSGIAASGNTIYF
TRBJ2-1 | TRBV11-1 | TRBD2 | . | TGTGCCAGCAGTCTTAGGGTCGCGGGGGGACACAATGAGCAGTTCTTC | CASSLRVAGGHNEQFF
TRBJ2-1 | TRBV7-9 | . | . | TGTGCCAGCAGCCGTGTCCGGGACTCATCCGATGAGCAGTTCTTC | CASSRVRDSSDEQFF
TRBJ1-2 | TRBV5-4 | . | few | TGTGCCAGCAGCTCCTTCCCGGGGACGGGGGTTAAGGACCTCTATGGCTACACCTTC | CASSSFPGTGVKDLYGYTF
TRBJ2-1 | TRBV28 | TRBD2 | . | TGTGCCAGCAGCCAACCGGGACTAGCGGGGGGTTGGGATGAGCAGTTCTTC | CASSQPGLAGGWDEQFF
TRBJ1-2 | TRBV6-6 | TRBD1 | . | TGTGCCAGCAGTCCCGGGGACAGGGTGACTTTGGGAGGCTACACCTTC | CASSPGDRVTLGGYTF
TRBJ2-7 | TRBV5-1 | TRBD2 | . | TGCGCCAGCACAACAGGACTAGGTCGCTCCTACGAGCAGTACTTC | CASTTGLGRSYEQYF
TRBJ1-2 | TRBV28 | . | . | TGTGCCAGCAGTATTGCCGGCAGGAACTATGGCTACACCTTC | CASSIAGRNYGYTF
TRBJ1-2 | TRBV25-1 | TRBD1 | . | TGTGCCAGCAGGGAATCTGGGACAGGGGAAGGCTACACCTTC | CASRESGTGEGYTF
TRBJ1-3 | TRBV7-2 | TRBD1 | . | TGTGCCAGCAGCTCTACAGGGGCTGGAAACACCATATATTTT | CASSSTGAGNTIYF
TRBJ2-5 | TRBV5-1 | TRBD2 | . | TGCGCCAGCCGTGATCTAGCGGGGGGCTTCCAAGAGACCCAGTACTTC | CASRDLAGGFQETQYF
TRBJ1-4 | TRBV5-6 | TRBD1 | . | TGTGCCAGCAGCTTGGTAGGACAGGGGGTTGAAAAACTGTTTTTT | CASSLVGQGVEKLFF
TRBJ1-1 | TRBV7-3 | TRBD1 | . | TGTGCCAGCAGCTTAAAACCGACGGTCCCGGGACAGGGTCCATTTTTCACTGAAGCTTTCTTT | CASSLKPTVPGQGPFFTEAFF
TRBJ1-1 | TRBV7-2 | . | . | TGTGCCAGCAGCTCAAACAGGGCGAACACTGAAGCTTTCTTT | CASSSNRANTEAFF
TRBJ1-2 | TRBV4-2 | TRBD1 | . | TGTGCCAGCAGCCCGTCAACCGGGACAGGCTATGGCTACACCTTC | CASSPSTGTGYGYTF
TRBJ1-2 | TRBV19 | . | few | TGTGCCAGCGATTTTGGGGGGGCCTATGGCTACACCTTC | CASDFGGAYGYTF
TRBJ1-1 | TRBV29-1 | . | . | TGCAGCACTCGAACAGGGAGTAACACGAACACTGAAGCTTTCTTT | CSTRTGSNTNTEAFF
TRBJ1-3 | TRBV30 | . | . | TGTGCCTGGAGTTCCCTTACTGGAAACACCATATATTTT | CAWSSLTGNTIYF
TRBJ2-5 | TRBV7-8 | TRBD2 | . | TGTGCCAGCAGCTTACAGAGATGGCTAGCGGGTGTCGAAGAGACCCAGTACTTC | CASSLQRWLAGVEETQYF
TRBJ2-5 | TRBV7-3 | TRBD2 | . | TGTGCCAGCAGCTTAACGACTAGCGGAGATAAAGAGACCCAGTACTTC | CASSLTTSGDKETQYF
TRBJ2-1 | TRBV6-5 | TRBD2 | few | TGTGCCAGCAGTCAGCGGGGGGGGGCGTACAATGAGCAGTTCTTC | CASSQRGGAYNEQFF
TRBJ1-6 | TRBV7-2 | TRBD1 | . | TGTGCCAGCAGCCCTAACAGGGGGATTGGGTCACCCCTCCACTTT | CASSPNRGIGSPLHF
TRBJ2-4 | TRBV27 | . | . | TGTGCCAGCAGTTTAGGGCCTCGGACATACTTC | CASSLGPRTYF
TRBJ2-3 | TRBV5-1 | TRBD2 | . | TGCGCCAGCAGCTTGACGACTAGCGGGCCGGGGAGCACAGATACGCAGTATTTT | CASSLTTSGPGSTDTQYF
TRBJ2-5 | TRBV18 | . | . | TGTGCCAGCTCACCTTCCAGGGGTGGGTCAGTCAAAGAGACCCAGTACTTC | CASSPSRGGSVKETQYF
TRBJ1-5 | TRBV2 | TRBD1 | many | TGTGCCAGCACCGACCTCGGACAGGCCGATGATCAGCCCCAGCATTTT | CASTDLGQADDQPQHF
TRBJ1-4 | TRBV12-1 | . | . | TGTGCCAGCAGCTTTAAACAGCCAACTAATGAAAAACTGTTTTTT | CASSFKQPTNEKLFF
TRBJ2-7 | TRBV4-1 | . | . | TGCGCCAGCAGCACCCCCCCCAGGGGTAACACCTACGAGCAGTACTTC | CASSTPPRGNTYEQYF
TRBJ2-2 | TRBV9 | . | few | TGTGCCAGCAGCGACCGGGACGGGGAGCTGTTTTTT | CASSDRDGELFF
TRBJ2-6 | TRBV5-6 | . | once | TGTGCCAGCAGCCCCTACAGTGGGGCCAACGTCCTGACTTTC | CASSPYSGANVLTF
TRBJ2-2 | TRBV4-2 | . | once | TGTGCCAGCAGCCAAGTTCAGGGAAACACCGGGGAGCTGTTTTTT | CASSQVQGNTGELFF
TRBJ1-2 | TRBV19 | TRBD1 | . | TGTGCCAGTAGGAGAGCCGGGACAGATGGCTACACCTTC | CASRRAGTDGYTF
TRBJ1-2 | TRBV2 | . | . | TGTGCCAGCAGTGAAGGGGGGGGCGCCAACTATGGCTACACCTTC | CASSEGGGANYGYTF
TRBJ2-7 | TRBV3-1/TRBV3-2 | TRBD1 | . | TGTGCCAGCAGCCAGGCTTTACGGGACAGCTCCTACGAGCAGTACTTC | CASSQALRDSSYEQYF
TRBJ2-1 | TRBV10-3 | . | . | TGTGCCATCAGTGAGTCGCTGGGGGGAGGCAATGAGCAGTTCTTC | CAISESLGGGNEQFF
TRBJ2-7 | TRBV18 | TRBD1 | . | TGTGCCAGCTCACCCACAGGGGGGAATGCCGAGCAGTACTTC | CASSPTGGNAEQYF
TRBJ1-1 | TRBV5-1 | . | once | TGCGCCACCCCGGCCGTTTTTCAGGCAAAGCCGGGGGCTTTCTTT | CATPAVFQAKPGAFF
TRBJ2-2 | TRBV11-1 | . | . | TGTGCCAGCAGCGAGGAGGCTTGGGCGGCCGGGGAGCTGTTTTTT | CASSEEAWAAGELFF
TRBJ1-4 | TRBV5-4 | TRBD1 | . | TGTGCCAGCAGCTTAACAGGGGGCTTCGGTGAAAAACTGTTTTTT | CASSLTGGFGEKLFF
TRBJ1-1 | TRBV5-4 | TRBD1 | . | TGTGCCAGCAGCCGGACAGGGAGACTTCGGAGGACTGAAGCTTTCTTT | CASSRTGRLRRTEAFF